Shown below are 24 T cell receptor beta chains from a single sample sequenced in a study of response to subunit inactivated influenza vaccine. TCRdb recomputed calls from the RT-PCR reads with MiXCR, one row per CDR3 protein. Of around 500,000 distinct CDR3 sequences in the sample, approximately 11% were seen once. Here the sequenced sample was PBMCs from blood, taken about 40 days after vaccination. The receptors were gathered from a man in his fifties who received an inactivated influenza vaccine.

This clonotype was seen at least ten times. This sequence joins TRBV29-1 and TRBJ2-2; D possibly corresponds to TRBD2 (5 bases). Germline values: CDR1 SQVTM, CDR2 ANQGSEA. This CDR3 region has 12 residues. Trimming removed 4 bases from V and 7 bases from J, with 10 bases in between. CDR3 sequence reads: CSVADFGGELFF. CDR3 bases: TGCAGCGTTGCGGACTTCGGCGGGGAGCTGTTTTTT.

The DNA of the CDR3 is TGTGCCACCAGCAGGGACAGGGGATCCAGTCAGCCCCAGCATTTT. Translating it yields CATSRDRGSSQPQHF. The rearrangement links TRBV15 to TRBJ1-5; 9 bases match TRBD1. CDR1 and CDR2 (germline): LNHNV, YYDKDF (reference sequence). V lost 3 bases and J lost 6; bases outside the gene matches: 6. The CDR3 runs to 15 residues.

This clonotype was counted only a few times. CDR3 bases: TGCAGTGCCCGTGACCGCCCAGCGGGTGGCTACACCTTC. Its translation: CSARDRPAGGYTF. J is TRBJ1-2 and V is TRBV20-1; D uncertain. Per the germline V gene, CDR1 is DFQATT and CDR2 is SNEGSKA (reference sequence). This CDR3 region has 13 residues. Trimming took 6 bases from V and 7 from J, leaving 18 bases between them.

This clonotype was observed many times. The V gene is TRBV20-1, the J gene TRBJ2-5; 8 bases match TRBD2. The CDR3 has 16 amino acids. J lost 3 bases, V lost 0 bases, and 9 bases had no gene match. Germline values: CDR1 DFQATT, CDR2 SNEGSKA (reference sequence). The CDR3 bases are TGCAGTGCTAGAGATCTGACAGCGGGAGTAAAAGAGACCCAGTACTTC. Its protein product is CSARDLTAGVKETQYF.

With respect to this clonotype: One base away lies a much larger clone, so this may be a sequencing read error. The CDR3 does not close with the conserved phenylalanine or tryptophan, likely indicating a read error. The chain couples TRBV20-1 to TRBJ2-3; tentative D call: TRBD1 (6 bases). Trimming shortened V by 4 bases and J by 2 bases, and 10 bases separated the two germline ends. Germline values: CDR1 DFQATT, CDR2 SNEGSKA (reference sequence). CDR3 length: 13 residues. CDR3 nucleotides: TGCAGTGCTACCGGACAGTCCACAGATACGCAGTATTTA. Amino acid sequence: CSATGQSTDTQYL.

The rearrangement uses TRBV20-1 and TRBJ2-3; maybe TRBD2 (6 bases). CDR3 length: 16 residues. V was trimmed by 0 bases and J by 0 bases, leaving 13 bases between them. Germline values: CDR1 DFQATT, CDR2 SNEGSKA (reference sequence). The CDR3 sequence: CSARDLGGWSTDTQYF. CDR3 nucleotides: TGCAGTGCTAGAGATCTTGGGGGGTGGAGCACAGATACGCAGTATTTT.

This clonotype came up a few times. This rearrangement joins TRBV4-2 to TRBJ2-3; D is tentatively TRBD1 or TRBD2 (7 bases each). V was clipped by 7 bases and J by 3 bases, with 20 bases between them. The CDR3 covers 16 residues. From germline, CDR1 is LGHNA and CDR2 YNFKEQ. Here the CDR3 reads CASTLRTQGGTDTQYF. CDR3 nucleotides: TGTGCCAGCACCCTTCGAACGCAGGGGGGGACAGATACGCAGTATTTT.

This clonotype was seen repeatedly, ten times or more. This chain links TRBV7-6 with TRBJ2-3; 7 bases are a match to TRBD2. The CDR3 has 17 residues. CDR1 and CDR2 from the germline V gene are SGHVS and FNYEAQ. J was trimmed by 3 bases and V by 1 base; bases with no gene match: 10. The CDR3 is CASSLVSAGPKTDTQYF. CDR3 nucleotides: TGTGCCAGCAGCTTAGTATCAGCGGGGCCTAAAACAGATACGCAGTATTTT.

This clonotype has only a few counts. The chain is built from TRBV30 and TRBJ1-6; no clear D gene. The CDR3 consists of 13 residues. Looked up from germline, CDR1 is GTSNPN and CDR2 is SVGIG (reference sequence). The germline V and J ends were trimmed by 3 bases and 12 bases, with 15 bases remaining between them. The CDR3 DNA is TGTGCCTGGAGCTTCCAGCCCAATGAACCCCTCCACTTT. This codes for CAWSFQPNEPLHF.

The chain links TRBV19 to TRBJ2-6, with D maybe TRBD2 (6 bases). The CDR3 extends over 15 amino acids. CDR1 is LNHDA, CDR2 SQIVND, per germline (reference sequence). The V gene lost 7 bases and the J gene lost 0 bases, with 10 bases spanning the gap. CDR3 nucleotides: TGTGCCAGTACGGGGGTTAGCTCTGGGGCCAACGTCCTGACTTTC. Translated, it gives CASTGVSSGANVLTF.

This clonotype was found many times. V and J are TRBV18 and TRBJ2-2; TRBD1 matches 9 bases. This CDR3 is 14 amino acids long. The V segment lost 4 bases and the J segment 7 bases; nucleotides outside the gene matches: 4. CDR1 is KGHSH, CDR2 LQKENI, per germline. The CDR3 protein is CASSLGQGIGELFF. DNA of the CDR3: TGTGCCAGCTCACTTGGACAGGGGATCGGGGAGCTGTTTTTT.

This sequence joins TRBV20-1 and TRBJ2-4; maybe TRBD1 (6 bases). Germline CDR1 reads DFQATT; CDR2 reads SNEGSKA (reference sequence). The V and J ends lost 4 bases and 6 bases respectively, with 10 bases between them. CDR3 length: 12 residues. This CDR3 is CSAKEQGNIQYF. CDR3 nucleotides: TGCAGTGCTAAAGAACAGGGAAACATTCAGTACTTC.

V and J are TRBV7-2 and TRBJ2-5, with D perhaps matching TRBD2 (6 bases). The ends were cut back, 3 bases at V and 9 bases at J, with 14 bases in the middle. This CDR3 region has 13 residues. The germline CDR1 and CDR2 sequences are SGHTA and FQGNSA. The CDR3 DNA is TGTGCCAGCAGCTTTAGCAGGAGGGAGGCCCAGTACTTC. Translating it yields CASSFSRREAQYF.

As to this clonotype: A much larger clone is a single base away; this may be a read error. The chain joins TRBV29-1 to TRBJ2-3; D may be TRBD1 (6 bases). CDR3 length: 13 amino acids. The germline CDR1 and CDR2 sequences are SQVTM and ANQGSEA. The germline V and J ends were trimmed by 5 bases and 0 bases, with 9 bases remaining between them. CDR3 loop: CSVRRGSTDTQYF. CDR3 DNA sequence: TGCAGCGTTCGCAGGGGAAGCACAGATACGCAGTATTTT.

The chain has TRBV29-1 and TRBJ2-7; unclear D gene. CDR3 size: 11 residues. V was pared by 7 bases and J by 4 bases, with 11 bases between. The germline CDR1 and CDR2 sequences are SQVTM and ANQGSEA. CDR3 region: CSAVIGYEQYF. DNA for the CDR3: TGCAGCGCGGTGATTGGGTACGAGCAGTACTTC.

This clonotype was detected only a few times. The chain recombines TRBV4-2 with TRBJ2-3; TRBD2 matches at 12 bases. This CDR3 has 19 residues. Germline-derived CDR1 and CDR2 are LGHNA and YNFKEQ. Trimming at V came to 0 bases and at J to 5 bases, leaving 12 bases not matched to a gene. CDR3 protein: CASSQEARLAGAGVDTQYF. The CDR3 DNA follows: TGTGCCAGCAGCCAAGAAGCGCGACTAGCGGGGGCCGGGGTAGATACGCAGTATTTT.

This clonotype was found a few times. This chain joins TRBV9 and TRBJ1-1; possibly TRBD1 for D (6 bases). Trimming left V 4 bases short and J 1 base short, with 14 bases between. Germline CDR1 SGDLS, CDR2 YYNGEE. The CDR3 extends over 15 amino acids. The chain's CDR3 is CASSLLGGGNTEAFF. Written as DNA, the CDR3 is TGTGCCAGCAGCCTCCTAGGGGGGGGGAACACTGAAGCTTTCTTT.

This clonotype occurred a few times. The V gene is TRBV6-2 or TRBV6-3, the J gene TRBJ1-1; D gene unclear. Germline assignment: CDR1 MNHEY and CDR2 SVGEGT. The CDR3 extends over 14 amino acids. V lost 7 bases to trimming and J lost 1 base, with 13 bases between them. As DNA, the CDR3 is TGTGCCAGCACCCCCGGGCAGCCGAACACTGAAGCTTTCTTT. Its protein is CASTPGQPNTEAFF.

This clonotype has a handful of counts. The chain combines TRBV20-1 with TRBJ2-5, with 14 bases aligning to TRBD2. CDR1 is DFQATT and CDR2 is SNEGSKA in the germline V gene (reference sequence). The junction had 8 bases not matched to a gene; V was cut back by 6 bases and J by 5 bases. This CDR3 is 15 amino acids long. The CDR3 loop reads CSAGTSGSWGETQYF. CDR3 DNA sequence: TGCAGTGCCGGGACTAGCGGGAGCTGGGGGGAGACCCAGTACTTC.

Only a few counts were recorded for this clonotype. The rearrangement uses TRBV5-1 and TRBJ2-5, with D possibly TRBD2 on 7 matching bases. V lost 3 bases to trimming and J lost 2 bases, with 14 bases between them. There are 15 residues in the CDR3. Germline V CDR1 and CDR2: SGHRS, YFSETQ. For the CDR3, the DNA is TGCGCCAGCAGCTCCGAGGGGGGGCAACAAGAGACCCAGTACTTC. Encoded protein: CASSSEGGQQETQYF.

This chain links TRBV12-3 or TRBV12-4 with TRBJ1-1, with D hard to call. There are 11 residues in the CDR3. Trimming took off 1 base at V and 8 bases at J, with 5 bases between the two ends. The CDR3 sequence is CASSLGIEAFF. In DNA form, the CDR3 reads TGTGCCAGCAGTTTAGGGATAGAAGCTTTCTTT.

This clonotype was detected many times. The rearrangement links TRBV18 to TRBJ2-3; D unclear. Germline lookup yields CDR1 KGHSH and CDR2 LQKENI. Trimming pared 6 bases from V and 5 bases from J, leaving 18 bases between. The CDR3 is 15 residues long. CDR3 protein: CASSLERSGKDTQYF. As DNA, the CDR3 is TGTGCCAGCTCCCTCGAGAGGTCCGGTAAAGATACGCAGTATTTT.

The chain uses TRBV5-1 and TRBJ2-1; 13 bases line up with TRBD2. Germline V gene sequence: CDR1 SGHRS, CDR2 YFSETQ. The trim removed 4 bases at V and 1 base at J, leaving 5 bases unmatched. The CDR3 is 17 amino acids. The chain's CDR3 is CASSGTSGGGSYNEQFF. The DNA of the CDR3 is TGCGCCAGCAGCGGAACTAGCGGGGGGGGTTCCTACAATGAGCAGTTCTTC.

Concerning this clonotype itself: A much larger clone differs by one base, so this may be a read error. The chain links TRBV12-3 or TRBV12-4 to TRBJ2-4; D is undetermined. V was trimmed by 10 bases and J by 8 bases, leaving 18 bases between them. The CDR3 totals 13 residues. The CDR3 here is CAISPGRADIQYF. The DNA of the CDR3 is TGTGCCATCAGCCCCGGACGGGCGGACATTCAGTACTTC.